This TCR beta chain was documented in a study of CD8+ T cells in alopecia areata. The CDR3 is 17 amino acids. V was clipped by 5 bases and J by 3 bases; unmatched bases: 8. Germline CDR1 is SEHNR and CDR2 is FQNEAQ (reference sequence). RNA was isolated and reverse transcribed to cDNA, the sequencing template. TCRdb's table, derived via immunoSEQ multiplex PCR, lists solely in-frame clones and lacks some. This table has about 110,000 clones, 55% to 70% appearing once. V is TRBV7-9 and J is TRBJ2-3; 13 bases are shared with TRBD2. The sequencing input was NKG2D-low CD8+ T cells sorted from blood. The TCR was taken from a human donor with alopecia areata. DNA of the CDR3: TGTGCCAGCAGCCCCCGGACTAGCGGGAGAGATACAGATACGCAGTATTTT. It encodes CASSPRTSGRDTDTQYF.